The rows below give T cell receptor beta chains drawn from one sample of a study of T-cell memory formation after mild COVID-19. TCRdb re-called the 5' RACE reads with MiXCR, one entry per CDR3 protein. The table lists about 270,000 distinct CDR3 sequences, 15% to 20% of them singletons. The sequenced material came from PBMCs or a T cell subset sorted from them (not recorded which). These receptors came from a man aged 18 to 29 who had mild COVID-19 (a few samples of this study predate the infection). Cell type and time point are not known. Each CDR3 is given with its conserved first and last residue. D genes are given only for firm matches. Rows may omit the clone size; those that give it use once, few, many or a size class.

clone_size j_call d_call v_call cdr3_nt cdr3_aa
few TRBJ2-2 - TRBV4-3 TGCGCCAGCAGCCAAGATCTGGAGGGTACCGGGGAGCTGTTTTTT CASSQDLEGTGELFF
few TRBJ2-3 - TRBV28 TGTGCCAGCAACTCCCCACAGGGTGGAGATACGCAGTATTTT CASNSPQGGDTQYF
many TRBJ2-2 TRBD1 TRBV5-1 TGCGCCAGCAGCTTGGGACAGGGTCCCGGCGCCGGGGAGCTGTTTTTT CASSLGQGPGAGELFF
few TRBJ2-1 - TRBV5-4 TGTGCCAGCAGCTGGGGCCCAGGGGAGCAGTTCTTC CASSWGPGEQFF
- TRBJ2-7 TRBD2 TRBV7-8 TGTGCCAGCAGCCCCGCTTGGAGGGCGGGGGACGAGCAGTACTTC CASSPAWRAGDEQYF
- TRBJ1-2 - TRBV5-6 TGTGCCAGCAGCCCGTGGTTTAACTATGGCTACACCTTC CASSPWFNYGYTF
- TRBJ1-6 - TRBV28 TGTGCCAGCAGCCCCGGGTCAAATGGGTATAATTCACCCCTCCACTTT CASSPGSNGYNSPLHF
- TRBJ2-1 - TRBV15 TGTGCCACCAGCAGAGATCGGTACAGCAATGAGCAGTTCTTC CATSRDRYSNEQFF
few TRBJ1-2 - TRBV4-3 TGCGCCAGCAGCCAAGATAATGGGTACGGCTACACCTTC CASSQDNGYGYTF
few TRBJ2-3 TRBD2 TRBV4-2 TGTGCCAGCAGCATTAGCGGGGGGGCCCTAAGCACAGATACGCAGTATTTT CASSISGGALSTDTQYF
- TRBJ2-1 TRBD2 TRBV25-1 TGTGCCAGCGCAAGGACTAGCGTCAATGAGCAGTTCTTC CASARTSVNEQFF